Only one count was recorded for the clone carrying this T cell receptor (beta chain). Its antigen remains unidentified. Per the germline V gene, CDR1 is LGHNA and CDR2 is YNFKEQ. Trimming removed 0 bases from V and 5 bases from J, with 7 bases in between. The CDR3 runs to 13 residues. The data are from a study of cytomegalovirus exposure and HLA in healthy donors. Study conclusions and caveats: Specific recognition of CMV antigens was confirmed in vitro for three chains (all CMV-associated). About 87% or about 30% of the time was how often most TCR beta V segments were productive, according to an earlier analysis.

PCR employed 60 Vbeta and 13 Jbeta primers. Profiling relied on immunoSEQ multiplex PCR, and the TCRdb table lists in-frame clones only, not all of them. Among approximately 110,000 clones listed, 83% were seen once. This sequence was found in a young man in good health and CMV-seronegative. The chain employs TRBV4-2 and TRBJ1-1; D not resolved. The material sequenced was PBMCs. The CDR3 loop reads CASSQDYRTEAFF. For the CDR3, the DNA is TGTGCCAGCAGCCAAGACTACAGAACTGAAGCTTTCTTT.